These 20 T cell receptor beta chains were all obtained from the same sample, sequenced in a study of T cells in Graves' hyperthyroidism and ophthalmopathy. TCR beta CDR3 regions were amplified from RNA. The primer set for the first-round RT-PCR of the TCR CDR3 was HTBI. TCRdb re-analysed the multiplex PCR reads in MiXCR, keeping a single row per CDR3 protein. The repertoire includes fewer than 350,000 distinct CDR3 sequences, about an eighth of them detected once, and roughly 7.7% sits in the top ten. Sequenced: blood. The receptors come from a woman between 35 and 50 years old with Graves' hyperthyroidism.

A few counts support this clonotype. The chain employs TRBV9 and TRBJ2-2; 11 nucleotides agree with TRBD2. V lost 0 bases and J lost 1; bases outside the gene matches: 5. CDR1 is SGDLS and CDR2 is YYNGEE in the germline V gene. CDR3 size: 18 residues. CDR3 amino acids: CASSVGPGTSGNTGELFF. Here the CDR3 DNA reads TGTGCCAGCAGCGTAGGCCCGGGGACTAGCGGGAACACCGGGGAGCTGTTTTTT.

This clonotype appeared many times. This sequence joins TRBV12-5 and TRBJ1-1; D gene ambiguous. Germline values: CDR1 LGHNT, CDR2 FRNRAP. The CDR3 is 11 residues long. V lost 5 bases, J lost 5 bases, and 6 bases lay in between. CDR3 residues: CASGLRTEAFF. For the CDR3, the DNA is TGTGCTAGTGGTCTGAGGACTGAAGCTTTCTTT.

This clonotype appeared many times. The genes are TRBV2 and TRBJ2-2; 10 bases match TRBD1. CDR3 length equals 15 residues. Trimming at V came to 6 bases and at J to 7 bases, leaving 8 bases not matched to a gene. Germline CDR1 reads SNHLY; CDR2 reads FYNNEI. CDR3 loop: CASRVGTGVIGELFF. CDR3 bases: TGTGCCAGCAGAGTCGGGACAGGGGTCATCGGGGAGCTGTTTTTT.

The table lists this clonotype with many counts. This sequence joins TRBV12-3 or TRBV12-4 and TRBJ1-2; a possible D gene is TRBD1 (5 bases). The CDR3 runs 12 residues. Trimming pared 1 base from V and 8 bases from J, leaving 8 bases between. CDR3 nucleotide sequence: TGTGCCAGCAGTTTAGAGGGGCAGGGCTACACCTTC. It yields the protein CASSLEGQGYTF.

The V and J genes are TRBV5-1 and TRBJ2-5; D gene uncertain. V lost 1 base, J lost 4 bases, and 11 bases lay in between. The CDR3 extends over 14 amino acids. Germline V gene lookup returns CDR1 SGHRS and CDR2 YFSETQ. In DNA, the CDR3 is TGCGCCAGCAGCTTGAATACCTTTCCAGAGACCCAGTACTTC. Amino acids: CASSLNTFPETQYF.

This clonotype was observed many times. V is TRBV7-2 and J is TRBJ2-1; D is unclear. Germline CDR1 and CDR2: SGHTA and FQGNSA. V was pared by 0 bases and J by 9 bases, with 18 bases between. CDR3 length equals 16 residues. The CDR3 sequence is CASSLALIVGSGEQFF. DNA of the CDR3: TGTGCCAGCAGCTTAGCGCTAATAGTGGGCTCGGGTGAGCAGTTCTTC. The variable domain in full, with the rest retrieved from reference TRBV7-2 and TRBJ2-1, is GAGVSQSPSNKVTEKGKDVELRCDPISGHTALYWYRQSLGQGLEFLIYFQGNSAPDKSGLPSDRFSAERTGGSVSTLTIQRTQQEDSAVYLCASSLALIVGSGEQFFGPGTRLTVL.

This clonotype came up many times. The chain couples TRBV7-2 to TRBJ2-1; 8 nucleotides match TRBD2. The CDR3 has 15 residues. J lost 0 bases, V lost 5 bases, and 3 bases had no gene match. CDR1 is SGHTA, CDR2 FQGNSA, per germline. The CDR3 bases are TGTGCCAGCAGCCCTAGCGGGCTCTCCTACAATGAGCAGTTCTTC. This codes for CASSPSGLSYNEQFF.

This clonotype was counted ten times or more. This rearrangement joins TRBV29-1 to TRBJ1-1, with a tentative D call TRBD1 (5 bases). V dropped 1 base and J dropped 1 base, with 13 bases sitting between them. Germline V lookup: CDR1 SQVTM, CDR2 ANQGSEA. The CDR3 totals 15 residues. The CDR3 region has the DNA TGCAGCGTTGAAGGTGTCGGGGGGGAGAACACTGAAGCTTTCTTT. Translating gives CSVEGVGGENTEAFF.

This clonotype has just a few counts. V gene TRBV3-1 combines with J gene TRBJ2-7, with D unresolved. From germline, CDR1 is LGHDT and CDR2 YNNKEL (reference sequence). V shed 2 bases and J shed 2 bases, with 4 bases lying between them. The CDR3 runs 12 residues. CDR3 nucleotide sequence: TGTGCCAGCAGCCAACACCCCTACGAGCAGTACTTC. Translating it yields CASSQHPYEQYF.

There are many counts of this clonotype. V and J are TRBV15 and TRBJ1-5, with D tentatively TRBD1 (5 bases). V was trimmed by 5 bases and J by 3 bases, leaving 11 bases between them. Germline CDR1 is LNHNV and CDR2 is YYDKDF (reference sequence). CDR3 size: 14 residues. The CDR3 bases are TGTGCCACCAGCGGGACGCCCGTCAATCAGCCCCAGCATTTT. Its protein is CATSGTPVNQPQHF.

The chain links TRBV3-1 to TRBJ1-2, with 7 positions matching TRBD1. CDR3 length equals 17 residues. V shed 4 bases and J 8 bases; nucleotides not matched to a gene: 19. Germline V gene sequence: CDR1 LGHDT, CDR2 YNNKEL (reference sequence). CDR3 sequence (DNA): TGTGCCAGCAGCCTTCCTCACCCCGGGACAGAGGAGGTGGGCTACACCTTC. Its translation is CASSLPHPGTEEVGYTF. The full variable domain, with the rest looked up from reference TRBV3-1 and TRBJ1-2, is DTAVSQTPKYLVTQMGNDKSIKCEQNLGHDTMYWYKQDSKKFLKIMFSYNNKELIINETVPNRFSPKSPDKAHLNLHINSLELGDSAVYFCASSLPHPGTEEVGYTFGSGTRLTVV.

This clonotype came up many times. V is TRBV18 and J is TRBJ1-4, with a tentative D call TRBD1 (5 bases). Germline CDR1 KGHSH, CDR2 LQKENI. V shed 5 bases and J shed 8 bases, with 15 bases lying between them. The CDR3 loop spans 14 amino acids. CDR3 bases: TGTGCCAGCTCATCACAGGCGGGACGGGAAAAACTGTTTTTT. This sequence encodes CASSSQAGREKLFF.

In its sample, this clonotype was seen a few times. The V gene is TRBV18, the J gene TRBJ2-1; 9 bases align to TRBD2. This CDR3 region has 16 residues. Germline loops: CDR1 KGHSH, CDR2 LQKENI. Trimming took 3 bases from V and 6 from J; bases not matched to a gene: 9. Written as DNA, the CDR3 is TGTGCCAGCTCACCTCCAAGCGGGAGGATCTGCAATGAGCAGTTCTTC. Residues: CASSPPSGRICNEQFF.

This chain connects TRBV29-1 to TRBJ1-2, with TRBD1 as a possible D gene (6 bases). Germline CDR1 is SQVTM and CDR2 is ANQGSEA. The CDR3 contains 14 residues. Between the trimmed V and J ends, which lost 6 bases and 7 bases, there was a span of 21 bases. The CDR3 region is CSVGAMNNVLGYTF. The DNA of the CDR3 is TGCAGCGTGGGGGCGATGAACAATGTTCTTGGCTACACCTTC.

Many counts were recorded for this clonotype. This chain uses TRBV20-1 with TRBJ2-1; 11 bases fit TRBD2. V lost 3 bases, J lost 0 bases, and 13 bases stayed unmatched. The CDR3 covers 19 residues. The germline CDR1 and CDR2 sequences are DFQATT and SNEGSKA (reference sequence). The CDR3 reads CSASTSDPTSGSSYNEQFF. The CDR3 nucleotides are TGCAGTGCTAGTACAAGCGACCCTACTAGCGGGAGCTCCTACAATGAGCAGTTCTTC.

This clonotype was seen repeatedly, ten times or more. The chain is built from TRBV28 and TRBJ2-3; D remains ambiguous. CDR1 is MDHEN and CDR2 is SYDVKM in the germline V gene. The germline V and J ends were trimmed by 2 bases and 5 bases, with 2 bases remaining between them. The length of the CDR3 is 11 residues. This CDR3 reads CASSLIDTQYF. The CDR3 DNA follows: TGTGCCAGCAGTTTAATAGATACGCAGTATTTT. The variable domain in full, completed from reference TRBV28 and TRBJ2-3, reads DVKVTQSSRYLVKRTGEKVFLECVQDMDHENMFWYRQDPGLGLRLIYFSYDVKMKEKGDIPEGYSVSREKKERFSLILESASTNQTSMYLCASSLIDTQYFGPGTRLTVL.

This clonotype was detected many times. The rearrangement uses TRBV18 and TRBJ1-1; D gene ambiguous. Germline lookup yields CDR1 KGHSH and CDR2 LQKENI. The CDR3 runs 13 residues. Trimming left V 0 bases short and J 1 base short, with 3 bases between. CDR3 bases: TGTGCCAGCTCACCACCTCAGAACACTGAAGCTTTCTTT. Encoded protein: CASSPPQNTEAFF.

Ten or more counts support this clonotype. The chain employs TRBV20-1 and TRBJ1-4, with a possible D match to TRBD1 (5 bases). Germline V gives CDR1 DFQATT, CDR2 SNEGSKA (reference sequence). The CDR3 has 14 amino acids. Trimming left V 5 bases short and J 0 bases short, with 10 bases between. The CDR3 spells CSAGGHSTNEKLFF. CDR3 DNA: TGCAGTGCTGGAGGACATTCAACTAATGAAAAACTGTTTTTT.

This clonotype was counted ten times or more. The chain uses TRBV6-2 or TRBV6-3 and TRBJ1-5; a weak D match, TRBD1 (6 bases). Trimming took off 8 bases at V and 0 bases at J, with 14 bases between the two ends. This CDR3 is built from 15 residues. Germline V gene data show CDR1 as MNHEY and CDR2 as SVGEGT. CDR3 sequence: CASSPGAGSNQPQHF. Here the CDR3 DNA reads TGTGCCAGCTCCCCGGGGGCGGGTAGCAATCAGCCCCAGCATTTT.

Details on this clonotype: The conserved phenylalanine or tryptophan is not found at the CDR3 terminus, so this likely reflects a read error. This sequence joins TRBV6-1 and TRBJ2-1; 11 bases line up with TRBD2. The CDR3 extends over 15 amino acids. The ends lost 10 bases at V and 7 bases at J; junction bases unmatched: 12. CDR1 and CDR2 from the germline V gene are MNHNS and SASEGT. The CDR3 protein is CAILRWLAGGNEQFS. The CDR3 DNA is TGTGCCATCCTTAGATGGCTAGCGGGAGGAAATGAGCAGTTCTCC.